The T cell receptor beta chain under discussion was sequenced for a study of blood T cell repertoires in COVID-19. Study overall: T cells, B-cell-depleted T cells, or PBMCs supplied cDNA or gDNA.

Germline assignment: CDR1 SNHLY and CDR2 FYNNEI. The V end lost 3 bases, the J end lost 0 bases, and 5 bases lay between the germline ends. There are 13 residues in the CDR3. In the original analysis: For nucleated cells, counts were estimated from reference gene primer amplification. Only in-frame clones appear in the TCRdb table, and some are missing; sequencing was by immunoSEQ multiplex PCR. Clone size and the V and J calls come from that table; the DNA yielded D and trimming. Among roughly 64,000 clones listed, approximately 78% were seen once. The sequence came from a man in his 60s with COVID-19, enrolled during active disease. The rearrangement uses TRBV2 and TRBJ2-5, with D possibly TRBD2 on 5 matching bases. The sample taken for sequencing was peripheral blood. The CDR3 region is CASSEDYQETQYF. In DNA form, the CDR3 reads TGTGCCAGCAGTGAGGACTACCAAGAGACCCAGTACTTC.